The clone carrying this T cell receptor (beta chain) was picked up many times. The data are from a study of Graves' ophthalmopathy and Graves' hyperthyroidism. Amplified material comprised TCR beta CDR3 regions derived from RNA transcripts. The authors performed first-round RT-PCR with HTBI primers and then a second-round multiplex PCR. TCRdb processed the multiplex PCR reads anew with MiXCR; each CDR3 protein has one entry. The sample contains 900,000 to 1,200,000 distinct CDR3 sequences, less than 45% of which appear only once. Clinical symptoms, serum thyroxine, TRAb, thyroid ultrasound and orbital computed tomography were relied on for diagnosis. V gave up 3 bases and J gave up 3 bases, with 8 bases separating them. The CDR3 spans 13 residues. Germline V gives CDR1 ENHRY, CDR2 SYGVKD.

The chain is built from TRBV10-3 and TRBJ1-1; D might be TRBD1 (5 bases). The sequence was collected from an adult man with Graves' hyperthyroidism. The sample was peripheral blood or thyroid tissue (not recorded which). The CDR3 reads CAISDEGDTEAFF. The CDR3 bases are TGTGCCATCAGTGATGAAGGGGACACTGAAGCTTTCTTT.